Listed here are 28 T cell receptor beta chains from one sample, sequenced in a study of identical twins. TCRdb reprocessed the 5' RACE reads via MiXCR and lists one record per CDR3 protein. The sample comprises some 460,000 distinct CDR3 sequences, about 14% of which are singletons, and approximately 0.52% rests with the top ten. A further study also used this sample, focusing on yellow fever vaccine responses in identical twins.

The source material was CD4+ T cells sorted from blood. The receptor set was obtained from a woman aged 18-29 years in good health.

This clonotype was seen more than once but under ten times. The rearrangement joins TRBV4-3 to TRBJ1-1, with 7 nucleotides matching TRBD1. The CDR3 has 16 amino acids. Germline-derived CDR1 and CDR2 are LGHNA and YSLEER. The ends lost 1 base at V and 7 bases at J; junction bases unmatched: 12. DNA of the CDR3: TGCGCCAGCAGCCAAGTTCCGACAGGGTATGTCCGTGAAGCTTTCTTT. Translating it yields CASSQVPTGYVREAFF.

The V and J genes are TRBV20-1 and TRBJ2-5, with D tentatively TRBD2 (5 bases). The germline CDR1 and CDR2 sequences are DFQATT and SNEGSKA (reference sequence). V dropped 6 bases and J dropped 5 bases, with 16 bases sitting between them. The CDR3 is 13 amino acids. The CDR3 DNA reads as TGCAGTGCCGAGTACGGGGATCGGGAGACCCAGTACTTC. Translated, it gives CSAEYGDRETQYF.

This clonotype was recorded at least ten times. This chain links TRBV29-1 with TRBJ2-5; 12 positions agree with TRBD2. From germline, CDR1 is SQVTM and CDR2 ANQGSEA. The J segment lost 1 base and the V segment lost 3 bases, leaving 3 bases of the junction unmatched. This CDR3 has 15 residues. The CDR3 DNA reads as TGCAGCGTTGATGGACTAGCGGGGCTCCAAGAGACCCAGTACTTC. This sequence encodes CSVDGLAGLQETQYF.

V is TRBV12-3 or TRBV12-4 and J is TRBJ2-2; D is unresolved. V was cut by 2 bases and J by 10 bases, with 8 bases left in between. The CDR3 is 12 amino acids. CDR3 region: CASSLTVAELFF. In nucleotides, the CDR3 is TGTGCCAGCAGTTTAACGGTGGCGGAGCTGTTTTTT.

Details on this clonotype: Mismatch with germline at one junction end may stem from a read error. This chain links TRBV7-8 with TRBJ2-1; D not certain. CDR3 length: 13 residues. From germline, CDR1 is SGHVS and CDR2 FQNEAQ. CDR3 in amino acids: CASSLAVSGEQFF. CDR3 bases: TGTGCCAGCAGCTTAGCTGTATCCGGTGAGCAGTTCTTT.

The chain couples TRBV11-3 to TRBJ2-5; weak D call: TRBD2 (7 bases). Germline CDR1 and CDR2: SGHNT and YENEEA. Between the trimmed V and J ends, which lost 5 bases and 5 bases, there was a span of 21 bases. The CDR3 is 16 residues long. CDR3 sequence (DNA): TGTGCCAGCAGCCCCGCCCCCGGGGGGCCAGTGGAGACCCAGTACTTC. This translates into CASSPAPGGPVETQYF.

The chain is built from TRBV11-2 and TRBJ2-5, with unresolved D. The CDR3 sequence is 16 residues long. Germline-derived CDR1 and CDR2 are SGHAT and FQNNGV. V was clipped by 7 bases and J by 3 bases, with 21 bases between them. The CDR3 region has the DNA TGTGCCAGCAACCTAAACATTGGACGGAAAAAAGAGACCCAGTACTTC. It yields the protein CASNLNIGRKKETQYF.

The rearrangement uses TRBV3-1 and TRBJ2-7; 9 positions agree with TRBD2. CDR3 length: 15 residues. The V gene end was trimmed by 1 base and the J gene end by 6 bases; junction bases not matched to a gene: 7. CDR1 is LGHDT and CDR2 is YNNKEL in the germline V gene (reference sequence). CDR3 bases: TGTGCCAGCAGCCAAGTTCTAGCGGGATTAAGCGAGCAGTACTTC. This codes for CASSQVLAGLSEQYF.

This clonotype appeared a few times. The chain recombines TRBV20-1 with TRBJ2-7; TRBD1 aligns across 9 bases. The CDR3 is 13 residues long. Germline V CDR1 and CDR2: DFQATT, SNEGSKA (reference sequence). Trimming took 5 bases from V and 5 from J; bases not matched to a gene: 7. The DNA for the CDR3 is TGCAGTGCTCCACTCGACAGGGGGGACGAGCAGTACTTC. It specifies CSAPLDRGDEQYF.

This clonotype has a handful of counts. This chain connects TRBV12-3 or TRBV12-4 to TRBJ1-1; tentatively, D is TRBD1 (5 bases). The CDR3 covers 13 residues. V was shortened by 5 bases and J by 10 bases, with 17 bases between the two germline ends. The CDR3 DNA reads as TGTGCCAGCAGTCTACGGATGGGGGGGGGAGCTTTCTTT. Translating it yields CASSLRMGGGAFF.

The sample holds a few counts of this clonotype. This rearrangement joins TRBV5-1 to TRBJ1-6; D is perhaps TRBD1 (5 bases). V lost 4 bases, J lost 7 bases, and 18 bases lay in between. CDR1 and CDR2 (germline): SGHRS, YFSETQ. This CDR3 has 16 residues. CDR3 protein: CASSDNADISNSPLHF. The CDR3 DNA follows: TGCGCCAGCAGCGACAATGCGGACATTTCCAATTCACCCCTCCACTTT. The full variable domain, its missing parts supplied by reference TRBV5-1 and TRBJ1-6, is KAGVTQTPRYLIKTRGQQVTLSCSPISGHRSVSWYQQTPGQGLQFLFEYFSETQRNKGNFPGRFSGRQFSNSRSEMNVSTLELGDSALYLCASSDNADISNSPLHFGNGTRLTVT.

Here the CDR3 DNA reads TGTGCCAGCGGGGCGGGGGGCACCACAGATACGCAGTATTTT. Its protein is CASGAGGTTDTQYF. The chain links TRBV28 to TRBJ2-3; 8 bases line up with TRBD2. The CDR3 runs 14 residues. With 8 bases clipped from V and 2 bases from J, the junction kept 6 bases outside the gene matches. The germline gives CDR1 MDHEN, CDR2 SYDVKM.

Only a few counts were recorded for this clonotype. V usage is TRBV10-3 and J usage is TRBJ2-2; D might be TRBD1 (7 bases). With 7 bases removed from V and 4 bases from J, the gap between germline ends came to 10 bases. This CDR3 contains 13 residues. CDR1 is ENHRY and CDR2 is SYGVKD in the germline V gene. The DNA of the CDR3 is TGTGCCATCACTCAGGGGGGCACCGGGGAGCTGTTTTTT. This sequence encodes CAITQGGTGELFF.

This clonotype was recorded many times. The chain links TRBV24-1 to TRBJ2-1; D may be TRBD2 (5 bases). V lost 8 bases and J 9 bases, leaving 10 bases between the germline ends. The germline V gene has CDR1 KGHDR and CDR2 SFDVKD. The CDR3 has 11 residues. CDR3 in amino acids: CATKSRGEQFF. The CDR3 coding sequence is TGTGCCACCAAGAGCCGGGGTGAGCAGTTCTTC.

The rearrangement joins TRBV12-3 or TRBV12-4 to TRBJ2-5; possibly TRBD2 for D (7 bases). Trimming cost V 4 bases and J 5 bases, with 17 bases left between them. The CDR3 is 15 residues long. This CDR3 reads CASSSNREGWETQYF. The CDR3 nucleotides read TGTGCCAGCAGTTCTAACAGGGAGGGGTGGGAGACCCAGTACTTC.

This clonotype has more than one count but fewer than ten. The rearrangement joins TRBV12-3 or TRBV12-4 to TRBJ1-1; D not certain. Trimming left V 9 bases short and J 0 bases short, with 11 bases between. The CDR3 runs to 13 residues. CDR3 region: CASFSPVNTEAFF. The CDR3, as DNA: TGTGCCAGTTTTTCGCCAGTGAACACTGAAGCTTTCTTT.

This clonotype has just a few counts. The rearrangement links TRBV2 to TRBJ2-7, with 8 bases matching TRBD1. CDR1 and CDR2 (germline): SNHLY, FYNNEI. V was clipped by 2 bases and J by 6 bases; unmatched bases: 3. The CDR3 sequence is 13 residues long. The CDR3 reads CASSEWTGSEQYF. The CDR3 DNA follows: TGTGCCAGCAGTGAATGGACAGGGAGCGAGCAGTACTTC.

This clonotype came up a few times. V gene TRBV6-6 combines with J gene TRBJ2-7, with 7 bases matching TRBD2. The CDR3 covers 13 residues. The V gene's germline CDR1 is MNHNY and CDR2 SVGAGI (reference sequence). V was pared by 7 bases and J by 6 bases, with 9 bases of the junction left unmatched. The CDR3 DNA reads TGTGCCAGCATAGATGGTCCGGGGGGCGAGCAGTACTTC. Protein sequence: CASIDGPGGEQYF.

In DNA, the CDR3 is TGTGCCACCTTAGCGGGAGGTTTCTACGAGCAGTACTTC. Translation gives CATLAGGFYEQYF. V gene TRBV6-2 or TRBV6-3 combines with J gene TRBJ2-7; TRBD2 agrees at 10 bases. Germline V CDR1 and CDR2: MNHEY, SVGEGT. After removal of 10 bases from V and 3 bases from J, the junction contained 6 bases not matched to a gene. There are 13 residues in the CDR3.

The CDR3 sequence is CASSIRDRPNQPQHF. In nucleotides, the CDR3 is TGTGCCAGCAGCATCCGGGACAGGCCAAATCAGCCCCAGCATTTT. The gene calls are TRBV5-6 and TRBJ1-5, with 8 bases aligning to TRBD1. J gave up 4 bases and V 4 bases, and 7 bases lay outside the gene matches. Germline-derived CDR1 and CDR2 are SGHDT and YYEEEE. The CDR3 totals 15 residues.

This chain joins TRBV12-3 or TRBV12-4 and TRBJ1-6; 8 nucleotides agree with TRBD1. The CDR3 has 16 amino acids. V lost 4 bases to trimming and J lost 7 bases; unmatched junction nucleotides: 9. CDR3 region: CASSSRDRPSNSPLHF. In nucleotides, the CDR3 is TGTGCCAGCAGTTCCCGGGACAGGCCGTCCAATTCACCCCTCCACTTT.

The J gene is TRBJ2-5, the V gene TRBV12-3 or TRBV12-4; TRBD1 or TRBD2 may be the D gene (6 bases each). The length of the CDR3 is 15 residues. With 3 bases removed from V and 2 bases from J, the gap between germline ends came to 13 bases. In DNA form, the CDR3 reads TGTGCCAGCAGTTTCTTAGGGGGGAGGCAAGAGACCCAGTACTTC. Translated: CASSFLGGRQETQYF.

The chain uses TRBV21-1 and TRBJ2-3; the D call of TRBD1 is as the table states it, not checked on the DNA. TRBV21-1 is described as a pseudogene. CDR3 length: 16 amino acids. In DNA, the CDR3 is TGTGCCAGCAGCAAAGATCGGGACGAACTTGCAGATACGCAGTATTTT. It is translated as CASSKDRDELADTQYF.

This clonotype was detected only a few times. CDR3 nucleotides: TGTGCCAGCAGTTTAATGACTAGCGGGAGTACTGGGGAGCTGTTTTTT. Protein product: CASSLMTSGSTGELFF. V and J are TRBV28 and TRBJ2-2; TRBD2 matches 12 bases. The CDR3 spans 16 residues. Germline trimming cut 2 bases from V and 8 bases from J; bases unmatched to any gene: 6. Germline V gene sequence: CDR1 MDHEN, CDR2 SYDVKM.

The chain has TRBV15 and TRBJ2-7; 8 bases map to TRBD2. CDR1 is LNHNV and CDR2 is YYDKDF in the germline V gene (reference sequence). The CDR3 runs 11 residues. Trimming took 8 bases from V and 6 from J; bases not matched to a gene: 3. The CDR3 loop is CATLAGREQYF. DNA of the CDR3: TGTGCCACCCTAGCGGGCCGCGAGCAGTACTTC.

This clonotype was seen more than once but under ten times. This sequence joins TRBV5-1 and TRBJ2-1; D remains ambiguous. Germline V gene lookup returns CDR1 SGHRS and CDR2 YFSETQ. Trimming took 0 bases from V and 9 from J, leaving 7 bases between them. The CDR3 is 12 residues long. The CDR3 nucleotides read TGCGCCAGCAGCTTGGGTAGCAGTGAGCAGTTCTTC. It yields the protein CASSLGSSEQFF.

The CDR3 DNA reads TGTGCCAGCAGGCGGGACAGGGAGCCTGGGTATGAGCAGTACTTC. As protein: CASRRDREPGYEQYF. The chain employs TRBV6-1 and TRBJ2-7, with 9 bases aligning to TRBD1. Losses at the gene ends were 6 bases for V and 7 bases for J; bases not matched to a gene: 13. CDR3 length: 15 residues. Germline V gene lookup returns CDR1 MNHNS and CDR2 SASEGT.

V is TRBV10-3 and J is TRBJ2-3; 12 bases line up with TRBD2. CDR1 is ENHRY, CDR2 SYGVKD, per germline. The CDR3 length is 16 residues. V lost 0 bases and J lost 4; bases outside the gene matches: 2. CDR3 sequence: CAISESASGRADTQYF. CDR3 DNA: TGTGCCATCAGTGAGTCCGCTAGCGGGAGGGCAGATACGCAGTATTTT.